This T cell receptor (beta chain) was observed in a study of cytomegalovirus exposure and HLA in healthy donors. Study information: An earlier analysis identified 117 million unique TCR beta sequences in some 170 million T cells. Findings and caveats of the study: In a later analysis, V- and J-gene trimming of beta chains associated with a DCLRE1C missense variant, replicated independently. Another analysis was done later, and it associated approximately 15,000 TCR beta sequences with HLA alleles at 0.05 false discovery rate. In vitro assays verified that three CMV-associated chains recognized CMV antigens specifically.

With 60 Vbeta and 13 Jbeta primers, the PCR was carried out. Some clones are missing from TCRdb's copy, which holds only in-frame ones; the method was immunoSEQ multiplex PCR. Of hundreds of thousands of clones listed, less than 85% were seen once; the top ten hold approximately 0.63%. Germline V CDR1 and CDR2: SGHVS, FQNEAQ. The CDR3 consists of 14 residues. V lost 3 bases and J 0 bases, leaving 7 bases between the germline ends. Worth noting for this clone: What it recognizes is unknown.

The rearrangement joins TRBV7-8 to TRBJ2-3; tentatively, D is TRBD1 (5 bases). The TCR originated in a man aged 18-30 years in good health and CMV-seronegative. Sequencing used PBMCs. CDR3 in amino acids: CASSLGRSTDTQYF. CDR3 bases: TGTGCCAGCAGCTTGGGGCGAAGCACAGATACGCAGTATTTT.